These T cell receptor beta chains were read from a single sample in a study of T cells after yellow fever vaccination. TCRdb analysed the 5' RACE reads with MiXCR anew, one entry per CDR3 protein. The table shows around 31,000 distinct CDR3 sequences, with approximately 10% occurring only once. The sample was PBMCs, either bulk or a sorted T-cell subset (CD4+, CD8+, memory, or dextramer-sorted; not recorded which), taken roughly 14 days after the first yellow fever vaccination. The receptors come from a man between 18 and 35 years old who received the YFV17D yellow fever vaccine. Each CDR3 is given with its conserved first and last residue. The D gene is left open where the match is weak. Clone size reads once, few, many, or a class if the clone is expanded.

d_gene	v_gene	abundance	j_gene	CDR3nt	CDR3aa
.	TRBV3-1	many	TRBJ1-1	TGTGCCAGCAGCCAAGTATCGGTTAGGGGAAGCACTGAAGCTTTCTTT	CASSQVSVRGSTEAFF
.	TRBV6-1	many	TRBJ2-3	TGTGCCAGCAGTCCGGGCCCGGGAAGAACAGATACGCAGTATTTT	CASSPGPGRTDTQYF
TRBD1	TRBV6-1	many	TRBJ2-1	TGTGCCAGCAGCTCCCAGGGGGCGCTTGGCAATGAGCAGTTCTTC	CASSSQGALGNEQFF
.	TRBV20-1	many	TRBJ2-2	TGCAGTGCTAGGATTTCAGAGAACACCGGGGAGCTGTTTTTT	CSARISENTGELFF
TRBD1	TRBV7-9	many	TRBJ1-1	TGTGCCAGCAGTTACCCGACCGACAGGGGAGTGGAAGCTTTCTTT	CASSYPTDRGVEAFF
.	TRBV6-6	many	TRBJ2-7	TGTGCCAGCATGCGGGCCGACGAGCAGTACTTC	CASMRADEQYF
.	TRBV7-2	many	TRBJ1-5	TGTGCCAGCTCACTTTTTGATCAGCCCCAGCATTTT	CASSLFDQPQHF
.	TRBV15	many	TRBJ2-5	TGTGCCACCAGGCGGAGAGCAGGGGTCGAGACCCAGTACTTC	CATRRRAGVETQYF
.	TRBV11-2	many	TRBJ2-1	TGTGCCAGCAGCTTACCCGGTTACAATGAGCAGTTCTTC	CASSLPGYNEQFF
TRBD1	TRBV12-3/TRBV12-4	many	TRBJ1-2	TGTGCCAGCAGGACAGGGGGCGACTATGGCTACACCTTC	CASRTGGDYGYTF
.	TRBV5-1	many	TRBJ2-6	TGCGCCAGCAGCTTGAGCCAGGGCCTCTCTGGGGCCAACGTCCTGACTTTC	CASSLSQGLSGANVLTF
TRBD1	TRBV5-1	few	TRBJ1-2	TGCGCCAGCACCGTGGACAGGGCAGATGGCTACACCTTC	CASTVDRADGYTF
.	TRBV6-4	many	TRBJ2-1	TGTGCCAGCAGTGAAGGGAGTTTATACAATGAGCAGTTCTTC	CASSEGSLYNEQFF
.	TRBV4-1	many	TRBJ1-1	TGCGCCAGCAGATCAGGATTCACTGAAGCTTTCTTT	CASRSGFTEAFF
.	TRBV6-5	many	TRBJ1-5	TGTGCCAGCAGTTACTCGAATAAGGGGGATCAGCCCCAGCATTTT	CASSYSNKGDQPQHF